The 6 T cell receptor beta chains reported below all come from one sample, sequenced in a study of T cells after yellow fever vaccination. TCRdb ran MiXCR on the 5' RACE reads and lists one entry per CDR3 protein. The table lists 45,000 to 60,000 distinct CDR3 sequences, 6.5% to 8% of them singletons, with 20% to 25% in the top ten. The sequences come from CD8+ T cells not binding an NS4B(214-222) dextramer, sorted from PBMCs, collected about 49 days after the first yellow fever vaccination. These receptors were obtained from a man between 18 and 29 years old who received the YFV17D yellow fever vaccine.

The sample holds a few counts of this clonotype. The V call is TRBV19, the J call TRBJ1-1; weak D call: TRBD1 (5 bases). This CDR3 is built from 15 residues. Germline V CDR1 and CDR2: LNHDA, SQIVND (reference sequence). V lost 3 bases and J 4 bases, leaving 15 bases between the germline ends. As DNA, the CDR3 is TGTGCCAGTAGTATTACTTCGGGGACGGGCACTGAAGCTTTCTTT. Translating gives CASSITSGTGTEAFF.

V is TRBV7-6 and J is TRBJ2-1; D gene unclear. Germline V gene lookup returns CDR1 SGHVS and CDR2 FNYEAQ. Deletions cut 5 bases from V and 7 bases from J, with 9 bases between. The CDR3 sequence is 12 residues long. CDR3 amino acids: CASSPQGNEQFF. CDR3 nucleotides: TGTGCCAGCAGCCCTCAAGGGAATGAGCAGTTCTTC.

This clonotype was recorded at least ten times. The chain recombines TRBV5-1 with TRBJ1-1; the D is unclear. The CDR3 runs to 16 residues. V was pared by 0 bases and J by 5 bases, with 17 bases between. From germline, CDR1 is SGHRS and CDR2 YFSETQ. CDR3 bases: TGCGCCAGCAGCTTGGCCAGGAGCATCGGGGAAACTGAAGCTTTCTTT. It encodes CASSLARSIGETEAFF.

The chain combines TRBV5-6 with TRBJ2-3; the D gene is possibly TRBD2 (5 bases). Trimming shortened V by 0 bases and J by 2 bases, and 13 bases separated the two germline ends. This CDR3 contains 16 residues. Germline V gives CDR1 SGHDT, CDR2 YYEEEE. CDR3 region: CASSLAAGVSTDTQYF. CDR3 sequence (DNA): TGTGCCAGCAGCTTGGCCGCCGGGGTATCCACAGATACGCAGTATTTT. Variable domain in full (rest from reference TRBV5-6 and TRBJ2-3): DAGVTQSPTHLIKTRGQQVTLRCSPKSGHDTVSWYQQALGQGPQFIFQYYEEEERQRGNFPDRFSGHQFPNYSSELNVNALLLGDSALYLCASSLAAGVSTDTQYFGPGTRLTVL.

This rearrangement joins TRBV2 to TRBJ2-2, with D perhaps TRBD1 (5 bases). CDR1 and CDR2 (germline): SNHLY, FYNNEI. There are 17 residues in the CDR3. Trimming took off 3 bases at V and 6 bases at J, with 20 bases between the two ends. CDR3 sequence: CASSDPRAQGSPGELFF. The CDR3 DNA follows: TGTGCCAGCAGTGATCCCCGGGCTCAGGGATCGCCCGGGGAGCTGTTTTTT. The full variable domain, its missing parts supplied by reference TRBV2 and TRBJ2-2, is EPEVTQTPSHQVTQMGQEVILRCVPISNHLYFYWYRQILGQKVEFLVSFYNNEISEKSEIFDDQFSVERPDGSNFTLKIRSTKLEDSAMYFCASSDPRAQGSPGELFFGEGSRLTVL.

To note about this clonotype: A much larger clone sits a single nucleotide away, making a read error possible. This chain joins TRBV18 and TRBJ1-2, with unresolved D. Germline V gene sequence: CDR1 KGHSH, CDR2 LQKENI. The CDR3 is made up of 16 amino acids. The V and J ends lost 1 base and 4 bases respectively, with 16 bases between them. This CDR3 reads CASSPRMRAGGYGYTF. The CDR3 DNA reads as TGTGCCAGCTCACCACGGATGCGGGCCGGTGGCTATGGCTACACCTTC.